The 26 T cell receptor beta chains in this list originate from one sample, sequenced in a study of OX40 agonist ivuxolimab in advanced cancers. The table came from immunoSEQ multiplex PCR; TCRdb's copy has only in-frame clones and leaves some out. Among tens of thousands of clones listed, approximately 80% were seen once. Source: CD4+ or CD8+ T cells sorted from blood, taken in a trial of the OX40 agonist ivuxolimab. The source is an adult with an advanced solid tumor such as melanoma, head and neck, liver or kidney cancer.

The chain carries TRBV6-5 and TRBJ1-4; D not certain. Trimming stripped 5 bases from V and 5 bases from J, with 12 bases between. CDR3 size: 14 residues. CDR1 and CDR2 from the germline V gene are MNHEY and SVGAGI. The CDR3 DNA reads TGTGCCAGCAGTCCCCTCTTCGGGAATGAAAAACTGTTTTTT. Its translation is CASSPLFGNEKLFF.

The rearrangement uses TRBV7-2 and TRBJ2-3; D is unclear. The CDR3 spans 14 residues. Germline CDR1 is SGHTA and CDR2 is FQGNSA. Trimming removed 1 base at V and 0 bases at J, with 5 bases between. The CDR3, as DNA: TGTGCCAGCAGCTTAGGGAGAAGCACAGATACGCAGTATTTT. Residues: CASSLGRSTDTQYF. Based on the CDR3 plus reference TRBV7-2 and TRBJ2-3, the full variable domain is GAGVSQSPSNKVTEKGKDVELRCDPISGHTALYWYRQSLGQGLEFLIYFQGNSAPDKSGLPSDRFSAERTGGSVSTLTIQRTQQEDSAVYLCASSLGRSTDTQYFGPGTRLTVL.

The chain recombines TRBV18 with TRBJ1-1, with TRBD1 as a possible D gene (6 bases). CDR3 length equals 15 residues. Germline V gives CDR1 KGHSH, CDR2 LQKENI. V shed 2 bases and J shed 0 bases, with 10 bases lying between them. The CDR3 reads CASSPSGGLNTEAFF. CDR3 sequence (DNA): TGTGCCAGCTCACCATCTGGGGGGCTGAACACTGAAGCTTTCTTT.

The chain uses TRBV5-1 and TRBJ2-3; weak D call: TRBD1 (5 bases). Trimming shortened V by 3 bases and J by 4 bases, and 15 bases separated the two germline ends. The CDR3 is 15 residues long. In germline, CDR1 is SGHRS, CDR2 YFSETQ. The CDR3 reads CASSSEHGHSDTQYF. The CDR3 nucleotides read TGCGCCAGCAGCTCGGAGCACGGACATTCAGATACGCAGTATTTT.

V usage is TRBV19 and J usage is TRBJ2-7; 12 bases agree with TRBD2. The CDR3 consists of 14 residues. Trimming cost V 6 bases and J 4 bases; bases outside gene matches: 4. Germline CDR1 reads LNHDA; CDR2 reads SQIVND (reference sequence). Here the CDR3 DNA reads TGTGCCAGTAGCCCGGGACTAGCGGGTTACGAGCAGTACTTC. It yields the protein CASSPGLAGYEQYF.

The chain uses TRBV5-6 and TRBJ1-4; tentatively, D is TRBD1 (5 bases). V lost 3 bases to trimming and J lost 5 bases, with 17 bases between them. The CDR3 length is 16 residues. Germline V lookup: CDR1 SGHDT, CDR2 YYEEEE. The CDR3 coding sequence is TGTGCCAGCAGCTCTAATCCGGGACCCAGCAATGAAAAACTGTTTTTT. It is translated as CASSSNPGPSNEKLFF.

This chain joins TRBV7-9 and TRBJ2-1, with D unclear. The CDR3 has 12 residues. The germline V gene has CDR1 SEHNR and CDR2 FQNEAQ (reference sequence). Trimming left V 3 bases short and J 5 bases short, with 5 bases between. CDR3 loop: CASSLRNNEQFF. CDR3 bases: TGTGCCAGCAGCTTGAGGAACAATGAGCAGTTCTTC.

The chain uses TRBV11-2 and TRBJ2-3; D gene unclear. V dropped 3 bases and J dropped 2 bases, with 15 bases sitting between them. Germline CDR1 reads SGHAT; CDR2 reads FQNNGV. The CDR3 consists of 16 residues. CDR3: CASSLDPHRSTDTQYF. The CDR3 DNA is TGTGCCAGCAGCTTGGACCCTCACCGATCCACAGATACGCAGTATTTT.

The chain couples TRBV12-5 to TRBJ1-5; D perhaps matches TRBD1 (5 bases). Germline V gene sequence: CDR1 LGHNT, CDR2 FRNRAP. Trimming removed 1 base from V and 0 bases from J, with 16 bases in between. This CDR3 has 18 residues. This chain's CDR3 is CASGLALIRGNSNQPQHF. The CDR3 coding sequence is TGTGCTAGTGGTTTGGCCCTCATCCGGGGGAATAGCAATCAGCCCCAGCATTTT.

The chain uses TRBV29-1 and TRBJ1-2, with unresolved D. Germline V gene sequence: CDR1 SQVTM, CDR2 ANQGSEA. Trimming left V 3 bases short and J 4 bases short, with 6 bases between. This CDR3 comprises 11 residues. DNA of the CDR3: TGCAGCGTTGACAGGACCTATGGCTACACCTTC. This gives the protein CSVDRTYGYTF. Looking up the rest from reference TRBV29-1 and TRBJ1-2 gives the full variable domain: SAVISQKPSRDICQRGTSLTIQCQVDSQVTMMFWYRQQPGQSLTLIATANQGSEATYESGFVIDKFPISRPNLTFSTLTVSNMSPEDSSIYLCSVDRTYGYTFGSGTRLTVV.

The gene calls are TRBV5-1 and TRBJ1-2; TRBD1 matches 8 bases. V shed 2 bases, J shed 1 base, and the junction held 4 bases outside the gene matches. The CDR3 sequence is 15 residues long. Germline loops: CDR1 SGHRS, CDR2 YFSETQ. Here the CDR3 reads CASSLQGGGNYGYTF. As DNA, the CDR3 is TGCGCCAGCAGCTTACAGGGGGGAGGTAACTATGGCTACACCTTC.

J is TRBJ2-3 and V is TRBV18; 8 positions agree with TRBD2. The CDR3 length is 15 residues. Losses at the gene ends were 5 bases for V and 1 base for J; bases not matched to a gene: 5. Germline-derived CDR1 and CDR2 are KGHSH and LQKENI. Here the CDR3 DNA reads TGTGCCAGCTCATCAGGGACTAGAGGCACAGATACGCAGTATTTT. This gives the protein CASSSGTRGTDTQYF.

The genes are TRBV2 and TRBJ1-5; possibly TRBD1 for D (6 bases). The CDR3 is made up of 17 amino acids. The ends were cut back, 2 bases at V and 4 bases at J, with 18 bases in the middle. Looked up from germline, CDR1 is SNHLY and CDR2 is FYNNEI. The DNA for the CDR3 is TGTGCCAGCAGTGAAAGGGGCGGGGGCCTGGGGAATCAGCCCCAGCATTTT. Translation: CASSERGGGLGNQPQHF.

The rearrangement uses TRBV12-5 and TRBJ1-5; D is uncertain. The germline CDR1 and CDR2 sequences are LGHNT and FRNRAP. V was shortened by 1 base and J by 0 bases, with 7 bases between the two germline ends. The CDR3 has 15 amino acids. CDR3 nucleotide sequence: TGTGCTAGTGGTTTGGATATCTATAGCAATCAGCCCCAGCATTTT. This codes for CASGLDIYSNQPQHF.

The rearrangement uses TRBV7-2 and TRBJ2-3; no firm D call. CDR3 size: 14 residues. The germline CDR1 and CDR2 sequences are SGHTA and FQGNSA. V was trimmed by 5 bases and J by 1 base, leaving 10 bases between them. The CDR3: CASSDAWGTDTQYF. CDR3 nucleotides: TGTGCCAGCAGCGACGCCTGGGGCACAGATACGCAGTATTTT.

The rearrangement links TRBV29-1 to TRBJ2-2; the D is unclear. Germline CDR1 is SQVTM and CDR2 is ANQGSEA. The CDR3 loop spans 10 amino acids. CDR3 DNA: TGCCCATCTCGCACCGGGGAGCTGTTTTTT. Protein sequence: CPSRTGELFF.

V and J are TRBV6-5 and TRBJ1-3; no definite D call. V was pared by 2 bases and J by 0 bases, with 11 bases between. Germline values: CDR1 MNHEY, CDR2 SVGAGI. The CDR3 consists of 16 residues. CDR3 amino acids: CASSYDGGNSGNTIYF. The CDR3, as DNA: TGTGCCAGCAGTTACGACGGCGGCAACTCTGGAAACACCATATATTTT.

J is TRBJ2-3 and V is TRBV7-9, with D perhaps TRBD1 (6 bases). The germline gives CDR1 SEHNR, CDR2 FQNEAQ (reference sequence). V lost 5 bases and J 3 bases, leaving 15 bases between the germline ends. The CDR3 has 15 residues. DNA for the CDR3: TGTGCCAGCAGCCCTCCGGGACACCAAACAGATACGCAGTATTTT. The encoded protein is CASSPPGHQTDTQYF.

The chain couples TRBV27 to TRBJ2-1; 7 bases are a match to TRBD2. The CDR3 has 15 amino acids. The V gene end was trimmed by 9 bases and the J gene end by 3 bases; junction bases not matched to a gene: 11. In germline, CDR1 is MNHEY, CDR2 SMNVEV (reference sequence). In DNA, the CDR3 is TGTGCCAGTATGGACCTAGCGGAATACTACAATGAGCAGTTCTTC. This codes for CASMDLAEYYNEQFF.

V and J are TRBV2 and TRBJ2-1; possibly TRBD1 or TRBD2 for D (7 bases each). V lost 5 bases and J lost 6, with 17 bases in between. The CDR3 length is 15 residues. Germline V gene data show CDR1 as SNHLY and CDR2 as FYNNEI. The CDR3 bases are TGTGCCAGCAGTTCGAGACAGGGAGGGGTCAATGAGCAGTTCTTC. Protein sequence: CASSSRQGGVNEQFF.

This rearrangement joins TRBV10-3 to TRBJ2-1; D may match TRBD1 or TRBD2 (5 bases each). The CDR3 is 14 residues long. Germline lookup yields CDR1 ENHRY and CDR2 SYGVKD. Trimming took off 10 bases at V and 3 bases at J, with 16 bases between the two ends. CDR3 nucleotides: TGTGCCACCCTTGGGACGGCCCTCTACAATGAGCAGTTCTTC. It specifies CATLGTALYNEQFF.

This clone turned up a few times. The rearrangement links TRBV2 to TRBJ2-7; D tentatively reads TRBD1 or TRBD2 (6 bases each). V lost 10 bases and J 2 bases, leaving 15 bases between the germline ends. Germline loops: CDR1 SNHLY, CDR2 FYNNEI. CDR3 size: 13 residues. The CDR3 loop is CATVGGGTYEQYF. Here the CDR3 DNA reads TGTGCCACCGTGGGGGGCGGGACCTACGAGCAGTACTTC.

J is TRBJ2-1 and V is TRBV5-1, with TRBD2 matching over 7 bases. The CDR3 is 17 residues long. V lost 4 bases and J lost 7; bases outside the gene matches: 17. From germline, CDR1 is SGHRS and CDR2 YFSETQ. The DNA of the CDR3 is TGCGCCAGCAGCCTGGGTGGGGCGGGAGTTGGTGTGAATGAGCAGTTCTTC. Residues: CASSLGGAGVGVNEQFF.

The sample holds a few counts of this clone. The genes are TRBV7-8 and TRBJ1-1; D is undetermined. This CDR3 contains 16 residues. Germline loops: CDR1 SGHVS, CDR2 FQNEAQ. V lost 6 bases, J lost 6 bases, and 23 bases lay in between. Here the CDR3 DNA reads TGTGCCAGCAGGCCCCCCCTCCGGAGTCAAAGGGCTGAAGCTTTCTTT. Its protein is CASRPPLRSQRAEAFF.

V gene TRBV7-8 combines with J gene TRBJ1-1; D not resolved. V was cut by 2 bases and J by 4 bases, with 14 bases left in between. CDR1 and CDR2 (germline): SGHVS, FQNEAQ. This CDR3 comprises 15 residues. CDR3 loop: CASSLTSAIATEAFF. CDR3 coding DNA: TGTGCCAGCAGCTTAACGTCGGCAATAGCCACTGAAGCTTTCTTT.

The chain is built from TRBV7-6 and TRBJ1-6; no clear D. V lost 5 bases, J lost 7 bases, and 6 bases lay in between. Germline V gene data show CDR1 as SGHVS and CDR2 as FNYEAQ. The CDR3 runs 12 residues. The CDR3: CASSNGNSPLHF. The CDR3 DNA reads as TGTGCCAGCAGCAACGGGAATTCACCCCTCCACTTT.